What follows are 18 T cell receptor beta chains derived from one specimen sequenced in a study of blood T cell repertoires in COVID-19. Measured with immunoSEQ multiplex PCR; TCRdb has only the in-frame clones, and not every one. The table includes 200,000 or so clones, roughly 90% detected once. Sample: peripheral blood. These receptors originate from a middle-aged man with active or convalescent COVID-19.

The genes are TRBV23-1 and TRBJ2-1, with D uncertain. TRBV23-1 belongs to the ORF category, with a function that is uncertain. V was trimmed by 0 bases and J by 8 bases, leaving 11 bases between them. This CDR3 comprises 14 residues. The CDR3 spells CASSQSTRSDEQFF. Written as DNA, the CDR3 is TGCGCCAGCAGTCAATCTACCAGGTCGGATGAGCAGTTCTTC.

The V and J genes are TRBV28 and TRBJ2-7; TRBD2 is a possible D gene (5 bases). This CDR3 has 14 amino acids. V lost 7 bases and J 7 bases, leaving 20 bases between the germline ends. The germline CDR1 and CDR2 sequences are MDHEN and SYDVKM. This chain's CDR3 is CASTLSAGFQEQYF. The DNA for the CDR3 is TGTGCCAGCACCCTTAGCGCCGGGTTTCAGGAGCAGTACTTC.

The chain recombines TRBV7-3 with TRBJ2-3, with D possibly matching TRBD2 (7 bases). The V and J ends lost 5 bases and 0 bases respectively, with 15 bases between them. CDR1 SGHTA and CDR2 FQGTGA come from the germline V gene. This CDR3 spans 16 amino acids. CDR3 residues: CASSPGGGGSTDTQYF. The CDR3 coding sequence is TGTGCCAGCAGCCCCGGGGGAGGGGGAAGCACAGATACGCAGTATTTT.

The chain carries TRBV18 and TRBJ1-2; the match to TRBD1 covers 11 bases. The V and J ends lost 6 bases and 8 bases, in that order; junction bases with no gene match: 8. CDR1 is KGHSH, CDR2 LQKENI, per germline. There are 14 residues in the CDR3. The CDR3 nucleotides read TGTGCCAGCTCCCTCGGACAGGGGGCGGAAGGCTACACCTTC. Translating gives CASSLGQGAEGYTF.

This chain connects TRBV6-5 to TRBJ2-7; 7 bases align to TRBD1. Germline V CDR1 and CDR2: MNHEY, SVGAGI. With V trimmed by 7 bases and J by 7 bases, 13 bases remained unmatched. The CDR3 runs 14 residues. The CDR3 DNA is TGTGCCAGCATAGGGGGCACCCTGGTGGTGGAGCAGTACTTC. Its protein product is CASIGGTLVVEQYF.

The gene calls are TRBV27 and TRBJ1-4; 10 nucleotides align to TRBD1. The V gene's germline CDR1 is MNHEY and CDR2 SMNVEV (reference sequence). The CDR3 covers 16 residues. V shed 5 bases and J 7 bases; nucleotides not matched to a gene: 10. The CDR3 DNA sequence: TGTGCCAGCAGTACGAAGTGGACAGGGGGTAGTGAAAAACTGTTTTTT. It translates to CASSTKWTGGSEKLFF.

The CDR3 DNA reads as TGTGCCAGTAGTGACCGTCGTGCTAGCGGAACCTACGAGCAGTACTTC. It codes for CASSDRRASGTYEQYF. The V call is TRBV19, the J call TRBJ2-7; 7 positions agree with TRBD2. This CDR3 has 16 residues. V shed 5 bases and J 2 bases; nucleotides not matched to a gene: 12. The V gene's germline CDR1 is LNHDA and CDR2 SQIVND (reference sequence).

The chain carries TRBV10-2 and TRBJ1-6, with no clear D. The CDR3 contains 12 residues. The V end lost 3 bases, the J end lost 8 bases, and 5 bases lay between the germline ends. From germline, CDR1 is WSHSY and CDR2 SAAADI. The CDR3 DNA is TGCGCCAGCAGTGACGGGTATTCACCCCTCCACTTT. This gives the protein CASSDGYSPLHF.

The DNA of the CDR3 is TGTGCCAGCAGCCGTAGCGGTATCCCGGGTGAAGCTTTCTTT. Residues: CASSRSGIPGEAFF. The V call is TRBV5-5, the J call TRBJ1-1; D gene uncertain. Germline-derived CDR1 and CDR2 are SGHKS and YYEKEE (reference sequence). V lost 4 bases and J 7 bases, leaving 17 bases between the germline ends. This CDR3 is 14 amino acids long.

In nucleotides, the CDR3 is TGTGCCAGCAGAAGCGCAGGGGGCATCGGTCGAAGTGAAGCTTTCTTT. The encoded protein is CASRSAGGIGRSEAFF. The V gene is TRBV28, the J gene TRBJ1-1; the match to TRBD1 covers 8 bases. The CDR3 extends over 16 amino acids. Trimming cost V 6 bases and J 7 bases; bases outside gene matches: 16. Germline CDR1 is MDHEN and CDR2 is SYDVKM.

This chain connects TRBV3-1 (or the pseudogene TRBV3-2) to TRBJ1-6; 7 bases agree with TRBD1. The CDR3 is made up of 15 amino acids. V trimming: 6 bases; J trimming: 7 bases; junction bases outside the gene matches: 9. The germline V gene has CDR1 LGHDT and CDR2 YNNKEL (reference sequence). The CDR3 bases are TGTGCCAGCAGTCTCAGGACAGGTAAAAATTCACCCCTCCACTTT. Residues: CASSLRTGKNSPLHF.

This chain joins TRBV5-4 and TRBJ2-2; possible D gene TRBD2, 5 bases. CDR3 length: 15 amino acids. The germline V gene has CDR1 SGHNT and CDR2 YYREEE (reference sequence). The V and J ends lost 2 bases and 6 bases respectively, with 14 bases between them. CDR3 residues: CASSLSGVVSGELFF. The CDR3 nucleotides are TGTGCCAGCAGCTTATCCGGGGTAGTGTCCGGGGAGCTGTTTTTT.

The V and J genes are TRBV19 and TRBJ1-4; D gene uncertain. The CDR3 covers 15 residues. Germline CDR1 reads LNHDA; CDR2 reads SQIVND (reference sequence). V dropped 3 bases and J dropped 4 bases, with 12 bases sitting between them. The CDR3 bases are TGTGCCAGTAGTATGTCGGTACGCCTTAATGAAAAACTGTTTTTT. This sequence encodes CASSMSVRLNEKLFF.

This clone has just a few counts. V and J are TRBV2 and TRBJ1-1; maybe TRBD1 (5 bases). Trimming pared 2 bases from V and 5 bases from J, leaving 12 bases between. CDR3 length: 14 residues. Per germline, CDR1 SNHLY and CDR2 FYNNEI. CDR3 sequence reads: CASSEMKGWTEAFF. In nucleotides, the CDR3 is TGTGCCAGCAGTGAAATGAAGGGGTGGACTGAAGCTTTCTTT.

This clone was observed a handful of times. The J gene is TRBJ1-3, the V gene TRBV7-2, with D maybe TRBD1 (5 bases). There are 16 residues in the CDR3. CDR1 and CDR2 from the germline V gene are SGHTA and FQGNSA. The V and J ends lost 5 bases and 2 bases respectively, with 16 bases between them. CDR3 in DNA: TGTGCCAGCAGCCCTTCCAGGGTGCGGACTGGAAACACCATATATTTT. It encodes CASSPSRVRTGNTIYF.

The CDR3 coding sequence is TGTGCCACCAGTGATGGGACTGTATCCTACAATGAGCAGTTCTTC. Protein product: CATSDGTVSYNEQFF. The genes are TRBV24-1 and TRBJ2-1, with a weak D call TRBD2 (6 bases). Germline lookup yields CDR1 KGHDR and CDR2 SFDVKD. V gave up 3 bases and J gave up 1 base, with 9 bases separating them. The CDR3 has 15 residues.

This clone was counted a single time. This chain uses TRBV15 with TRBJ1-4; D is possibly TRBD1 (6 bases). This CDR3 spans 15 amino acids. Germline values: CDR1 LNHNV, CDR2 YYDKDF (reference sequence). Trimming shortened V by 0 bases and J by 7 bases, and 12 bases separated the two germline ends. Here the CDR3 DNA reads TGTGCCACCAGCAGAGATAGGCAGGGGCCTGAAAAACTGTTTTTT. This sequence encodes CATSRDRQGPEKLFF.

The chain combines TRBV5-8 with TRBJ1-5, with TRBD1 as a possible D gene (6 bases). Germline values: CDR1 SGHTS, CDR2 YDEGEE. Trimming pared 3 bases from V and 0 bases from J, leaving 10 bases between. CDR3 length: 15 amino acids. The CDR3 region is CASSWGGASNQPQHF. Written as DNA, the CDR3 is TGTGCCAGCAGCTGGGGGGGGGCTAGCAATCAGCCCCAGCATTTT.